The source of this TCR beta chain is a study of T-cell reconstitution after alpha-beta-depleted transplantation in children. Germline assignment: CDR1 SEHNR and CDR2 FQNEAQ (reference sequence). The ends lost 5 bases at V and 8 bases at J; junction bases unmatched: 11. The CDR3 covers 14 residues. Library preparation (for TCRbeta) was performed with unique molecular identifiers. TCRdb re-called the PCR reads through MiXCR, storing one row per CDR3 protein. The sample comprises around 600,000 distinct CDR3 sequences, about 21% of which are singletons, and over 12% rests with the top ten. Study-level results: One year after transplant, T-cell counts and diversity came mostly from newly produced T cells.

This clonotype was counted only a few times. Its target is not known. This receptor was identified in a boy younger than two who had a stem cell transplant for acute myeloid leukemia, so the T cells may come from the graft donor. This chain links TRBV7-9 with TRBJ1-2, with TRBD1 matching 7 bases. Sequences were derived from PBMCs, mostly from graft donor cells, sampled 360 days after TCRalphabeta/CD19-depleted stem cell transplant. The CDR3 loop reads CASSPGGGAEGYTF. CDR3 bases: TGTGCCAGCAGCCCAGGGGGGGGGGCAGAAGGCTACACCTTC.